The present TCR beta chain was sequenced within a study of blood T cell repertoires in COVID-19. Per the authors' pipeline: Amplification from reference gene primers served as the basis for estimated nucleated cell counts. Produced via immunoSEQ multiplex PCR; TCRdb's table is partial and in-frame only. Clone size and the V and J calls come from that table; the DNA yielded D and trimming. The sample has tens of thousands of clones; 90% are singletons. The TCR sequence derives from a man in his fifties or sixties with active or convalescent COVID-19. Material for sequencing was peripheral blood.

CDR3 sequence (DNA): TGTGCCAGCAGCCTCAACAGGGATGGGACCCAGTACTTC. This codes for CASSLNRDGTQYF. The chain carries TRBV7-3 and TRBJ2-5, with D possibly being TRBD1 (6 bases). The length of the CDR3 is 13 residues. The V and J ends lost 5 bases and 7 bases respectively, with 14 bases between them. Per the germline V gene, CDR1 is SGHTA and CDR2 is FQGTGA.